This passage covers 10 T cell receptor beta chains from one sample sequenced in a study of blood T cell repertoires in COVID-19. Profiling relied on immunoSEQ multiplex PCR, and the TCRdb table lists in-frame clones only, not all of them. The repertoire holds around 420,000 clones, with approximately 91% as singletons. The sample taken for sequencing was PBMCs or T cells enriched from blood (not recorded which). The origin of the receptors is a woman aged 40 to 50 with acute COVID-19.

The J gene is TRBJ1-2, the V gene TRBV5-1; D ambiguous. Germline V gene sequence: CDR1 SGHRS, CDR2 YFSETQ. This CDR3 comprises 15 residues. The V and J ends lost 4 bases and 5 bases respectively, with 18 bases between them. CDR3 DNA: TGCGCCAGCAGCCCGGGTCCGGAAGTCGATTATGGCTACACCTTC. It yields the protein CASSPGPEVDYGYTF.

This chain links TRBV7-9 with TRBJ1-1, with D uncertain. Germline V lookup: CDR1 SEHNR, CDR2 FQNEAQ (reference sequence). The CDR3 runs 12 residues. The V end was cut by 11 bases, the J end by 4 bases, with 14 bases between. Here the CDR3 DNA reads TGTGCCTCGAGGGCCATAACCACTGAAGCTTTCTTT. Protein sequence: CASRAITTEAFF. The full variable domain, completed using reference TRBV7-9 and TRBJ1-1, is DTGVSQNPRHKITKRGQNVTFRCDPISEHNRLYWYRQTLGQGPEFLTYFQNEAQLEKSRLLSDRFSAERPKGSFSTLEIQRTEQGDSAMYLCASRAITTEAFFGQGTRLTVV.

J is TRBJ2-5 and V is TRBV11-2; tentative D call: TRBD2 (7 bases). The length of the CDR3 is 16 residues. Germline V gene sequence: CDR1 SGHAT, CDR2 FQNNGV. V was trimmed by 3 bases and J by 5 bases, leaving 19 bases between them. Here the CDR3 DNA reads TGTGCCAGCAGCTTCGGTATAGGGGGGGGCCGTGAGACCCAGTACTTC. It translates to CASSFGIGGGRETQYF.

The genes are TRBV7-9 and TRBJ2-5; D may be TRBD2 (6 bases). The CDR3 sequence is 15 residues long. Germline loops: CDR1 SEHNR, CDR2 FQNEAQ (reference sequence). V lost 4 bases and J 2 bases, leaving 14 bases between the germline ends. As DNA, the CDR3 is TGTGCCAGCAGCTCCCCCGGGGCGGGACAAGAGACCCAGTACTTC. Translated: CASSSPGAGQETQYF.

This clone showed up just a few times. In DNA, the CDR3 is TGTGCCAGCAGCTTAGCGGGGACAAGGACAGGGGGAAGGAATGAGCAGTTCTTC. Amino acids: CASSLAGTRTGGRNEQFF. This chain links TRBV7-2 with TRBJ2-1, with TRBD1 matching 10 bases. Trimming took 0 bases from V and 7 from J; bases not matched to a gene: 12. The CDR3 is 18 amino acids. Germline lookup yields CDR1 SGHTA and CDR2 FQGNSA.

CDR3 protein: CASRRQGEQYF. The CDR3 DNA reads TGTGCCAGCAGACGACAGGGCGAGCAGTACTTC. This rearrangement joins TRBV2 to TRBJ2-7, with TRBD1 identical over 7 bases. The CDR3 length is 11 residues. CDR1 SNHLY and CDR2 FYNNEI come from the germline V gene. V trimming: 6 bases; J trimming: 6 bases; junction bases outside the gene matches: 2. The variable domain in full, with the rest retrieved from reference TRBV2 and TRBJ2-7, is EPEVTQTPSHQVTQMGQEVILRCVPISNHLYFYWYRQILGQKVEFLVSFYNNEISEKSEIFDDQFSVERPDGSNFTLKIRSTKLEDSAMYFCASRRQGEQYFGPGTRLTVT.

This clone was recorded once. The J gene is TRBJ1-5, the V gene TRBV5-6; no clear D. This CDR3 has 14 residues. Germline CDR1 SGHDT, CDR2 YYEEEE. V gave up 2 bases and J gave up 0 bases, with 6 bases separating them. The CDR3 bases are TGTGCCAGCAGCTTATTATTTAGCAATCAGCCCCAGCATTTT. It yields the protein CASSLLFSNQPQHF.

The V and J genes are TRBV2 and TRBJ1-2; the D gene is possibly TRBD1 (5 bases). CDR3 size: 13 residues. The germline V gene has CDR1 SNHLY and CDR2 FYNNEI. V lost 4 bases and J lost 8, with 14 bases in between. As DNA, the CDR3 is TGTGCCAGCAGTGCGAGTCAGGGTGGAGGCTACACCTTC. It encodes CASSASQGGGYTF.

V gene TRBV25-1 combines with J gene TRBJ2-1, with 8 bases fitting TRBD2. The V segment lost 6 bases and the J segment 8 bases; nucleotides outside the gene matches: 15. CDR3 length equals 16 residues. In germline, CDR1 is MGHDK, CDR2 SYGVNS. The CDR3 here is CASSPESGRGVYEQFF. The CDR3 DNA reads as TGTGCCAGCAGCCCGGAGAGCGGGCGGGGGGTCTATGAGCAGTTCTTC.

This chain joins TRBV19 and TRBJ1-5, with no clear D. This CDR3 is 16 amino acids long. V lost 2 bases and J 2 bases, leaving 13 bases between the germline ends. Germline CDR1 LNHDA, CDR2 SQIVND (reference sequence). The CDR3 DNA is TGTGCCAGTAGTATACTGAGCGGGCAGGGCAATCAGCCCCAGCATTTT. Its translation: CASSILSGQGNQPQHF.